Given below is one T cell receptor beta chain in context. All the donors were Caucasian adults who lived in Nashville, Tennessee. This entry belongs to a study of shared clonotypes between healthy human individuals. In the study overall: Plates per donor: three CD4 naive, three CD4 memory, two CD8 naive, one CD8 memory.

The CDR3 runs 12 residues. CDR1 SGHTA and CDR2 FQGNSA come from the germline V gene. The germline V and J ends were trimmed by 7 bases and 4 bases, with 9 bases remaining between them. The table came from immunoSEQ multiplex PCR; TCRdb's copy has only in-frame clones and leaves some out. The sample consists of some 1 million clones, about 77% of them appearing once. Sequencing was carried out using memory CD4+ T cells sorted from blood. Subset described: CD45RA-negative fraction. The V and J genes are TRBV7-2 and TRBJ2-3, with D tentatively TRBD1 (5 bases). The TCR comes from a man younger than 35 in good health. DNA for the CDR3: TGTGCCAGCACCCAAGGGGCAGATACGCAGTATTTT. This encodes CASTQGADTQYF.